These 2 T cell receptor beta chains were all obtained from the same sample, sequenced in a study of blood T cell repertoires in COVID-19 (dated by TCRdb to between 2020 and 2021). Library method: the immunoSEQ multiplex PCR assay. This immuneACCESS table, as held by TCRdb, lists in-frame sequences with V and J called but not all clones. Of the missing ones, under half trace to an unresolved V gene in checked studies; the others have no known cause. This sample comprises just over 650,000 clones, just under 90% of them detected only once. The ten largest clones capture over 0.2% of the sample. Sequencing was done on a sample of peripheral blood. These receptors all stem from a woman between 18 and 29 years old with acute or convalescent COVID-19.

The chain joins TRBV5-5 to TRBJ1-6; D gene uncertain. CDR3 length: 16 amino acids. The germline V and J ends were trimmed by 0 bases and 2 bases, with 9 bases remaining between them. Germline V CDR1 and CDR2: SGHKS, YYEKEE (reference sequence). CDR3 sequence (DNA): TGTGCCAGCAGCTTGGTGAGGGTCGCCTATAATTCACCCCTCCACTTT. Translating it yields CASSLVRVAYNSPLHF.

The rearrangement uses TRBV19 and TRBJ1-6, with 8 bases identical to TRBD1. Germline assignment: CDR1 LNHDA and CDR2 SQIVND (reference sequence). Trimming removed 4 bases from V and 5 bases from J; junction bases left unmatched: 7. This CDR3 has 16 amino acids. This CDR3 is CASSTLPGQDNSPLHF. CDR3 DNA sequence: TGTGCCAGTAGTACCCTTCCGGGACAGGATAATTCACCCCTCCACTTT.